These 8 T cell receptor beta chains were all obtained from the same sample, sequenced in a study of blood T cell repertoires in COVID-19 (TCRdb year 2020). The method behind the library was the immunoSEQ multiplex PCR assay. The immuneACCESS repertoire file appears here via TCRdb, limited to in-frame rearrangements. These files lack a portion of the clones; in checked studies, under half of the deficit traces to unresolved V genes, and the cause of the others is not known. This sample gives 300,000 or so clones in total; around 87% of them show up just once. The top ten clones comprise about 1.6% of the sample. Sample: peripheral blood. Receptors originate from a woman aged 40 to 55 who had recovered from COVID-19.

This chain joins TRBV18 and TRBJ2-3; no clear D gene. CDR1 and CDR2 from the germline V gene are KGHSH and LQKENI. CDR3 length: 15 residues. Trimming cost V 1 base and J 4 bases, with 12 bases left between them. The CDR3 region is CASSPRLTFPDTQYF. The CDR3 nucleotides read TGTGCCAGCTCACCACGTCTAACGTTTCCAGATACGCAGTATTTT.

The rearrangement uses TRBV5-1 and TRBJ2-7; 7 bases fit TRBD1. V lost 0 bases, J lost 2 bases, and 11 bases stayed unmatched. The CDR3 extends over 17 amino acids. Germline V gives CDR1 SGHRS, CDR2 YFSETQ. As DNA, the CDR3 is TGCGCCAGCAGCTTGGGGGGAACAGGGGACCCCGCCTACGAGCAGTACTTC. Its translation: CASSLGGTGDPAYEQYF.

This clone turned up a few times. The CDR3 nucleotides are TGCAGCGTTGATTTTTATGACAGACCCTACGAGCAGTACTTC. Its protein is CSVDFYDRPYEQYF. The chain uses TRBV29-1 and TRBJ2-7, with D perhaps TRBD1 (5 bases). The CDR3 spans 14 residues. Germline V gives CDR1 SQVTM, CDR2 ANQGSEA. Trimming shortened V by 3 bases and J by 2 bases, and 14 bases separated the two germline ends.

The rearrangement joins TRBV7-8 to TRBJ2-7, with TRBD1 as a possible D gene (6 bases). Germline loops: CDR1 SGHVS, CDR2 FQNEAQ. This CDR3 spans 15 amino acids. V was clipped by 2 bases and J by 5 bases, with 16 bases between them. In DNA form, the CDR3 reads TGTGCCAGCAGCTTAATCTGGGGGCTTAACGACGAGCAGTACTTC. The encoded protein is CASSLIWGLNDEQYF. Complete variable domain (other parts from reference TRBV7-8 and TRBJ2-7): GAGVSQSPRYKVAKRGQDVALRCDPISGHVSLFWYQQALGQGPEFLTYFQNEAQLDKSGLPSDRFFAERPEGSVSTLKIQRTQQEDSAVYLCASSLIWGLNDEQYFGPGTRLTVT.

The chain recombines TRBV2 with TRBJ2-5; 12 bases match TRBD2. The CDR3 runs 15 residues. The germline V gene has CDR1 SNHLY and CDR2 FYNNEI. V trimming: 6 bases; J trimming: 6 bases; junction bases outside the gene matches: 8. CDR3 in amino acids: CASRPTSGGIQTQYF. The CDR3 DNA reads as TGTGCCAGCAGACCGACTAGCGGGGGAATACAGACCCAGTACTTC.

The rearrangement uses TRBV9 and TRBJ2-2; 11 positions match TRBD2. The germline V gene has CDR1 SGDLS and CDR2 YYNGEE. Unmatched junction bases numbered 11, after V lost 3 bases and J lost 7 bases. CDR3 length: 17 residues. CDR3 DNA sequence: TGTGCCAGCAGCGCAGGTTCTAGCGGGGGGCCGGGCGGGGAGCTGTTTTTT. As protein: CASSAGSSGGPGGELFF.

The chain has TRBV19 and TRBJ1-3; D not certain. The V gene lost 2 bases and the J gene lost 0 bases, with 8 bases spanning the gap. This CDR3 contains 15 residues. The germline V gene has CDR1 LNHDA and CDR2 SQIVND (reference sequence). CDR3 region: CASSISGSSGNTIYF. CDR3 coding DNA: TGTGCCAGTAGTATATCCGGGAGCTCTGGAAACACCATATATTTT.

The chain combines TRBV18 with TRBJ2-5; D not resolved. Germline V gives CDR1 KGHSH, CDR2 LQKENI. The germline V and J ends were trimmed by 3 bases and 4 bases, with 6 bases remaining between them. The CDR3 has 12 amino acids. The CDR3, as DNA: TGTGCCAGCTCACCGACGGGAGAGACCCAGTACTTC. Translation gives CASSPTGETQYF.